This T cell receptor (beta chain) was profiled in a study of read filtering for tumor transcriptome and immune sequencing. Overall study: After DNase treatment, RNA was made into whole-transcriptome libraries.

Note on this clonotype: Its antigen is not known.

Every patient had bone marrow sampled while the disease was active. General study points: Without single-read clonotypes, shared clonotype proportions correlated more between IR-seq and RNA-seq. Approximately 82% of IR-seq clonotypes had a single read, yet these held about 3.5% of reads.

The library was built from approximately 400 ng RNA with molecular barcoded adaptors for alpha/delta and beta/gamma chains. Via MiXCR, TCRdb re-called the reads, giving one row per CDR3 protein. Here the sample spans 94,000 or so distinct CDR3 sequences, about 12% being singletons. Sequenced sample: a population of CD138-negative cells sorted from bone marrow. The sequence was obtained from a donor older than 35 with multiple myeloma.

For the CDR3, the DNA is TGCGCCAGCAGCGTAGATGGCCTTAGCAATCAGCCCCAGCATTTT. It yields the protein CASSVDGLSNQPQHF. V and J are TRBV5-1 and TRBJ1-5; D unclear. The CDR3 totals 15 residues. From germline, CDR1 is SGHRS and CDR2 YFSETQ. V shed 4 bases and J shed 0 bases, with 11 bases lying between them.